The 11 T cell receptor beta chains below come from one sample, sequenced in a study of blood T cell repertoires in COVID-19. The table came from immunoSEQ multiplex PCR; TCRdb's copy has only in-frame clones and leaves some out. The profile shows fewer than 600,000 clones, 70% to 90% of them singletons. The sequenced material came from PBMCs or T cells enriched from blood (not recorded which). All receptors come from a middle-aged woman who had recovered from COVID-19.

The chain couples TRBV5-1 to TRBJ1-1, with 8 bases fitting TRBD1. Germline CDR1 reads SGHRS; CDR2 reads YFSETQ. V dropped 4 bases and J dropped 3; count of bases not matched to a gene: 14. The CDR3 totals 17 residues. CDR3 sequence reads: CASSARQGNGVDTEAFF. The CDR3 DNA reads as TGCGCCAGCAGCGCCCGACAGGGGAACGGGGTAGACACTGAAGCTTTCTTT.

The chain's CDR3 is CAWSVLRQIGNEQFF. DNA for the CDR3: TGTGCCTGGAGTGTACTGCGGCAGATTGGGAATGAGCAGTTCTTC. The chain carries TRBV30 and TRBJ2-1; no definite D call. CDR1 and CDR2 from the germline V gene are GTSNPN and SVGIG (reference sequence). This CDR3 contains 15 residues. The V end was cut by 0 bases, the J end by 7 bases, with 16 bases between.

Of note for this clone: Other DNA sequences in this specimen translate into the identical CDR3. This sequence joins TRBV11-3 and TRBJ1-1; 7 bases match TRBD1. The CDR3 runs 13 residues. Germline CDR1 reads SGHNT; CDR2 reads YENEEA. V was pared by 2 bases and J by 3 bases, with 0 bases of the junction left unmatched. In nucleotides, the CDR3 is TGTGCCAGCAGCTTACAGGGGGACACTGAAGCTTTCTTT. Translating it yields CASSLQGDTEAFF.

This chain links TRBV4-2 with TRBJ2-2; D is ambiguous. The V end lost 1 base, the J end lost 0 bases, and 9 bases lay between the germline ends. Germline CDR1 LGHNA, CDR2 YNFKEQ. The CDR3 has 16 amino acids. For the CDR3, the DNA is TGTGCCAGCAGCCAAGGTGACTGGACGAACACCGGGGAGCTGTTTTTT. Translation: CASSQGDWTNTGELFF.

The chain is built from TRBV4-3 and TRBJ1-2, with 8 bases matching TRBD1. This CDR3 is built from 16 residues. The germline gives CDR1 LGHNA, CDR2 YSLEER. V was clipped by 0 bases and J by 7 bases; unmatched bases: 10. The CDR3 DNA reads TGCGCCAGCAGCCAAGATCCCCGGACAGGGCCGGGTGGCTACACCTTC. Its protein product is CASSQDPRTGPGGYTF.

V usage is TRBV14 and J usage is TRBJ1-1; D possibly corresponds to TRBD1 (5 bases). V lost 2 bases to trimming and J lost 10 bases, with 14 bases between them. CDR1 SGHDN and CDR2 FVKESK come from the germline V gene. The CDR3 has 13 residues. CDR3 DNA sequence: TGTGCCAGCAGCCAACTGGTTCAGGGAGGAGCTTTCTTT. It yields the protein CASSQLVQGGAFF. Using reference TRBV14 and TRBJ1-1 for the parts outside the CDR3, the full variable domain is EAGVTQFPSHSVIEKGQTVTLRCDPISGHDNLYWYRRVMGKEIKFLLHFVKESKQDESGMPNNRFLAERTGGTYSTLKVQPAELEDSGVYFCASSQLVQGGAFFGQGTRLTVV.

The chain joins TRBV19 to TRBJ2-5; the match to TRBD1 covers 11 bases. The V segment lost 2 bases and the J segment 5 bases; nucleotides outside the gene matches: 4. The CDR3 sequence is 15 residues long. CDR1 is LNHDA and CDR2 is SQIVND in the germline V gene (reference sequence). CDR3 sequence reads: CASSIFGTGGETQYF. DNA for the CDR3: TGTGCCAGTAGTATATTCGGGACAGGGGGTGAGACCCAGTACTTC.

The chain has TRBV12-3 or TRBV12-4 and TRBJ1-1; D is ambiguous. CDR3 length equals 13 residues. The V end lost 5 bases, the J end lost 1 base, and 8 bases lay between the germline ends. The CDR3 is CASSEQSNTEAFF. CDR3 nucleotide sequence: TGTGCCAGCAGTGAACAGTCGAACACTGAAGCTTTCTTT.

V and J are TRBV6-5 and TRBJ1-1; 8 positions agree with TRBD1. Germline lookup yields CDR1 MNHEY and CDR2 SVGAGI. CDR3 length: 15 residues. Trimming cost V 0 bases and J 6 bases; bases outside gene matches: 6. As DNA, the CDR3 is TGTGCCAGCAGTTACTCGTCAAAGACAGGGGCTGAAGCTTTCTTT. It is translated as CASSYSSKTGAEAFF.

This clone is a singleton in its sample. V gene TRBV7-9 combines with J gene TRBJ2-5, with a possible D match to TRBD1 (6 bases). The ends were cut back, 10 bases at V and 5 bases at J, with 14 bases in the middle. The CDR3 has 12 amino acids. CDR1 SEHNR and CDR2 FQNEAQ come from the germline V gene (reference sequence). The CDR3 sequence is CATGVSVETQYF. The DNA of the CDR3 is TGTGCCACAGGGGTTTCGGTCGAGACCCAGTACTTC.

Remarks on this clone: Other nucleotide sequences in the sample specify the same CDR3. The rearrangement uses TRBV29-1 and TRBJ1-2, with D unclear. Germline V gene data show CDR1 as SQVTM and CDR2 as ANQGSEA. Trimming removed 3 bases at V and 4 bases at J, with 6 bases between. The CDR3 covers 11 residues. The chain's CDR3 is CSVDGGYGYTF. CDR3 sequence (DNA): TGCAGCGTTGACGGCGGCTATGGCTACACCTTC.